The 4 T cell receptor beta chains below were found in one sample sequenced in a study of PD-1 blockade in classical Hodgkin lymphoma. Method: immunoSEQ multiplex PCR; TCRdb's copy keeps in-frame clones and lacks some. The table shows about 97,000 clones, with over 80% occurring only once. Each and every patient relapsed after autologous stem cell transplantation, and patients got differing brentuximab vedotin exposure. The material sequenced was peripheral blood mononuclear cells (PBMCs), taken at baseline. These receptors all stem from a human donor with classical Hodgkin lymphoma.

The chain recombines TRBV28 with TRBJ2-7; 7 positions agree with TRBD1. The CDR3 is 14 residues long. The germline V gene encodes CDR1 MDHEN and CDR2 SYDVKM. V lost 6 bases to trimming and J lost 7 bases; unmatched junction nucleotides: 12. DNA of the CDR3: TGTGCCAGCAGCCCAACTACAGGGGTATGGGAGCAGTACTTC. Protein product: CASSPTTGVWEQYF.

J is TRBJ2-3 and V is TRBV5-1; D unresolved. Trimming took off 0 bases at V and 3 bases at J, with 11 bases between the two ends. The CDR3 is 15 amino acids. Per germline, CDR1 SGHRS and CDR2 YFSETQ. The CDR3 nucleotides are TGCGCCAGCAGCTTGGCCGAATTTGGTACAGATACGCAGTATTTT. Translating it yields CASSLAEFGTDTQYF.

The chain uses TRBV18 and TRBJ1-2, with 10 bases aligning to TRBD1. The CDR3 consists of 16 residues. Germline trimming cut 0 bases from V and 5 bases from J; bases unmatched to any gene: 6. In germline, CDR1 is KGHSH, CDR2 LQKENI. The CDR3 nucleotides are TGTGCCAGCTCACCACCCGACAGGGGGCGAGGGTATGGCTACACCTTC. Protein sequence: CASSPPDRGRGYGYTF. The complete variable domain, with remaining parts taken from reference TRBV18 and TRBJ1-2, reads NAGVMQNPRHLVRRRGQEARLRCSPMKGHSHVYWYRQLPEEGLKFMVYLQKENIIDESGMPKERFSAEFPKEGPSILRIQQVVRGDSAAYFCASSPPDRGRGYGYTFGSGTRLTVV.

The chain employs TRBV18 and TRBJ2-3, with D tentatively TRBD2 (5 bases). CDR1 KGHSH and CDR2 LQKENI come from the germline V gene. Trimming stripped 0 bases from V and 1 base from J, with 5 bases between. CDR3 length equals 14 residues. CDR3 nucleotides: TGTGCCAGCTCACCACCTAGCGGCACAGATACGCAGTATTTT. This gives the protein CASSPPSGTDTQYF.